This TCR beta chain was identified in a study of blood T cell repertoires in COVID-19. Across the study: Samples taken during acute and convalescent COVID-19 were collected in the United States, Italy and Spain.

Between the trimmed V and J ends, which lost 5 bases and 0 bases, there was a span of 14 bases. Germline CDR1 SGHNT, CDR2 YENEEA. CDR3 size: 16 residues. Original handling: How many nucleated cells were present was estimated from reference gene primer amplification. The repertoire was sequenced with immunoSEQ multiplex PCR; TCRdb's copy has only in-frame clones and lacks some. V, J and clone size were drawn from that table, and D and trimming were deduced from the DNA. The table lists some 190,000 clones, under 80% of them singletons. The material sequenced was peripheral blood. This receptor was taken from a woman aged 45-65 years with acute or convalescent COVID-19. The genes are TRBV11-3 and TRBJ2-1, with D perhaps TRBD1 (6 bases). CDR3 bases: TGTGCCAGCAGCCCTCTCGGACAGCGCTCCTACAATGAGCAGTTCTTC. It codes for CASSPLGQRSYNEQFF.